This is a list of T cell receptor beta chains from one sample in a study of PD-1 blockade in classical Hodgkin lymphoma. Generated by immunoSEQ multiplex PCR, the TCRdb table keeps only in-frame clones and is missing some. The data show 90,000 to 100,000 clones, with more than 80% seen just once and less than 20% held by the top ten. The sequenced sample was peripheral blood mononuclear cells (PBMCs), obtained before the second cycle of nivolumab. The source of these receptors is a human donor with classical Hodgkin lymphoma. CDR3s include the opening cysteine and the closing phenylalanine or tryptophan.

V | CDR3
TRBV10-3 | CAISPGGDEQYF
TRBV5-1 | CASSLEIAGADTQYF
TRBV6-4 | CASSDRGEAFF
TRBV5-1 | CASRMREGTQYF
TRBV6-1 | CASKPGQRGSPLHF
TRBV9 | CASSVYGGQGTYPDSGNTIYF
TRBV9 | CASSVQVGTGNYGYTF
TRBV11-1 | CASSLLPGVTEAFF
TRBV27 | CASGRDSLSGYTF
TRBV7-2 | CASSLSYRELFF
TRBV5-4 | CASSPGQYSGNTIYF
TRBV18 | CASRAGGAYNEQFF
TRBV5-6 | CASSLQVLETQYF
TRBV28 | CATVPVGLGTDTQYF
TRBV30 | CAAGTSGGDTQYF
TRBV19 | CASSRWVNGNQPQHF
TRBV6-1 | CASNLAGGSYEQYF
TRBV6-6 | CASSSGTLTYEQYF
TRBV9 | CASSVSGGGSYEQYF
TRBV7-9 | CASSLPGLAGGSAYEQYF
TRBV10-3 | CAISVDGDNSPLHF
TRBV7-6 | CASSRRTAGTQETQYF
TRBV6-6 | CASSYFPSGPGDEQYF
TRBV19 | CASSAGQGNQPQHF
TRBV27 | CASAPGTLYEQYF
TRBV30 | CAWSAWTGSFGELFF
TRBV2 | CASKVEGPPGYEQYF
TRBV27 | CASSVTVAGELFF
TRBV5-6 | CASSLVGRAHYEQYF
TRBV30 | CAWSKGTVGYTF
TRBV9 | CASSPDPRGREQFF
TRBV5-5 | CASSLGGLGTEAFF
TRBV30 | CAWSRENTYYGYTF
TRBV13 | CASSLSENTDTQYF
TRBV7-9 | CASSLAGVFNEQYF
TRBV10-3 | CAISEGVAGSATNEKLFF